These 5 T cell receptor beta chains originate from one sample sequenced in a study of blood T cell repertoires in COVID-19. Clones were sequenced by immunoSEQ multiplex PCR, and TCRdb holds only the in-frame ones, with some missing. This sample has 200,000 to 250,000 clones, with around 88% found just once. Sequenced: PBMCs or T cells enriched from blood (not recorded which). The receptors here all came from a woman between 45 and 65 years old with acute COVID-19.

The V and J genes are TRBV5-1 and TRBJ2-7; TRBD1 aligns across 10 bases. The junction had 5 bases not matched to a gene; V was cut back by 4 bases and J by 1 base. Germline loops: CDR1 SGHRS, CDR2 YFSETQ. This CDR3 region has 15 residues. CDR3 DNA: TGCGCCAGCAGCCTACAGGGACAGGGGTCCTACGAGCAGTACTTC. Residues: CASSLQGQGSYEQYF.

This rearrangement joins TRBV2 to TRBJ2-3; no reliable D call. This CDR3 comprises 14 residues. Germline V gene lookup returns CDR1 SNHLY and CDR2 FYNNEI. Trimming cost V 4 bases and J 3 bases, with 11 bases left between them. This CDR3 is CASSGQTRTDTQYF. CDR3 nucleotide sequence: TGTGCCAGCAGTGGTCAAACCAGGACAGATACGCAGTATTTT.

This clone was seen more than once but under ten times. The chain couples TRBV11-2 to TRBJ1-4, with 7 bases lining up with TRBD1. After removal of 6 bases from V and 5 bases from J, the junction contained 9 bases not matched to a gene. The CDR3 is made up of 15 amino acids. Per germline, CDR1 SGHAT and CDR2 FQNNGV. The CDR3 here is CASRSGQPGNEKLFF. CDR3 sequence (DNA): TGTGCCAGCAGATCGGGACAGCCTGGGAATGAAAAACTGTTTTTT.

This clone has only a few counts. The rearrangement uses TRBV2 and TRBJ1-6; D is uncertain. CDR1 SNHLY and CDR2 FYNNEI come from the germline V gene. The CDR3 is made up of 12 amino acids. V lost 2 bases and J 9 bases, leaving 5 bases between the germline ends. The CDR3 coding sequence is TGTGCCAGCAGTGAATACGGTTCACCCCTCCACTTT. As protein: CASSEYGSPLHF. Looking up the rest from reference TRBV2 and TRBJ1-6 gives the full variable domain: EPEVTQTPSHQVTQMGQEVILRCVPISNHLYFYWYRQILGQKVEFLVSFYNNEISEKSEIFDDQFSVERPDGSNFTLKIRSTKLEDSAMYFCASSEYGSPLHFGNGTRLTVT.

The rearrangement uses TRBV6-2 or TRBV6-3 and TRBJ1-2; D possibly corresponds to TRBD1 (6 bases). Germline CDR1 is MNHEY and CDR2 is SVGEGT. This CDR3 region has 15 residues. V lost 5 bases and J lost 4, with 17 bases in between. CDR3 in amino acids: CASSPAGGPGYGYTF. DNA of the CDR3: TGTGCCAGCAGTCCCGCTGGGGGCCCGGGCTATGGCTACACCTTC.